The 9 T cell receptor beta chains reported below all come from one sample, sequenced in a study of neurological immune-mediated disorders (dated by TCRdb to between 2017 and 2020). The protocol used for the library was 5' RACE. The sequencer listed for this sample is Illumina HiSeq 2500. Using fastp at Q25 and MiXCR, TCRdb reprocessed the public reads and kept productive beta chains. Each CDR3 protein gets just one entry, which takes the most common genes and DNA from the rows behind it. This sample lists approximately 84,000 distinct CDR3 sequences; roughly 4.3% were detected once. The ten largest clones take up roughly 5.6% of the sample. The time point label of this sample denotes: longitudinal time-point 3. What was sequenced was PBMCs. The receptor set was obtained from a woman aged 55-75 years with multiple sclerosis.

The chain combines TRBV10-3 with TRBJ1-2; 7 bases match TRBD1. Germline loops: CDR1 ENHRY, CDR2 SYGVKD. V shed 2 bases and J 4 bases; nucleotides not matched to a gene: 4. The CDR3 loop spans 14 amino acids. In nucleotides, the CDR3 is TGTGCCATCAGTGAGCAGGGACAGTCCTATGGCTACACCTTC. The encoded protein is CAISEQGQSYGYTF.

In this sample, this clonotype turned up many times. The V and J genes are TRBV28 and TRBJ2-7; 8 positions match TRBD1. Losses at the gene ends were 2 bases for V and 3 bases for J; bases not matched to a gene: 3. The CDR3 is 14 amino acids. Germline-derived CDR1 and CDR2 are MDHEN and SYDVKM. CDR3 DNA: TGTGCCAGCAGTTTACAGGGGGCCATCTACGAGCAGTACTTC. Translated, it gives CASSLQGAIYEQYF.

This clonotype was detected ten times or more. The V gene is TRBV5-1, the J gene TRBJ2-7; TRBD1 aligns across 7 bases. Per germline, CDR1 SGHRS and CDR2 YFSETQ. Unmatched junction bases numbered 10, after V lost 5 bases and J lost 2 bases. The CDR3 is 15 amino acids. The chain's CDR3 is CASSPTTGNPYEQYF. The CDR3 DNA reads TGCGCCAGCAGTCCGACGACAGGGAATCCCTACGAGCAGTACTTC. The complete variable domain, with remaining parts taken from reference TRBV5-1 and TRBJ2-7, reads KAGVTQTPRYLIKTRGQQVTLSCSPISGHRSVSWYQQTPGQGLQFLFEYFSETQRNKGNFPGRFSGRQFSNSRSEMNVSTLELGDSALYLCASSPTTGNPYEQYFGPGTRLTVT.

This clonotype appeared many times. The chain has TRBV20-1 and TRBJ2-2, with 9 bases lining up with TRBD1. J gave up 2 bases and V 6 bases, and 7 bases lay outside the gene matches. Germline V gene lookup returns CDR1 DFQATT and CDR2 SNEGSKA (reference sequence). The CDR3 consists of 15 residues. The CDR3 sequence is CSAPDRGANTGELFF. CDR3 bases: TGCAGTGCGCCCGACAGGGGGGCCAACACCGGGGAGCTGTTTTTT.

This clonotype was counted ten times or more. The chain links TRBV4-1 to TRBJ1-4; TRBD1 might be the D (6 bases). The germline V gene has CDR1 MGHRA and CDR2 YSYEKL. The CDR3 covers 17 residues. V was trimmed by 4 bases and J by 0 bases, leaving 15 bases between them. CDR3 sequence (DNA): TGCGCCAGCAGCCCCCTCGGCAGGGGAACAACTAATGAAAAACTGTTTTTT. It encodes CASSPLGRGTTNEKLFF.

This clonotype was seen ten or more times. V gene TRBV10-2 combines with J gene TRBJ1-5; 10 bases match TRBD1. Germline CDR1 and CDR2: WSHSY and SAAADI. Trimming took 8 bases from V and 5 from J; bases not matched to a gene: 3. The CDR3 is 13 residues long. The CDR3 reads CASGGTGDQPQHF. In DNA form, the CDR3 reads TGCGCCAGCGGCGGGACAGGGGATCAGCCCCAGCATTTT.

Many counts were recorded for this clonotype. The chain is built from TRBV29-1 and TRBJ2-5; 8 nucleotides align to TRBD2. V gave up 4 bases and J gave up 1 base; unmatched junction bases: 5. The CDR3 runs 14 residues. CDR1 is SQVTM and CDR2 is ANQGSEA in the germline V gene. This CDR3 is CSVAAGGPQETQYF. In nucleotides, the CDR3 is TGCAGCGTTGCCGCGGGGGGCCCCCAAGAGACCCAGTACTTC.

This chain links TRBV20-1 with TRBJ2-4, with TRBD1 matching 9 bases. The trim removed 4 bases at V and 5 bases at J, leaving 6 bases unmatched. This CDR3 contains 14 residues. Germline loops: CDR1 DFQATT, CDR2 SNEGSKA (reference sequence). CDR3 DNA: TGCAGTGCTACCCGGGACAGGGTGGAAAACATTCAGTACTTC. Translation: CSATRDRVENIQYF.

There are many counts of this clonotype. This chain uses TRBV27 with TRBJ2-1, with 14 bases identical to TRBD2. Germline CDR1 MNHEY, CDR2 SMNVEV (reference sequence). Trimming at V came to 7 bases and at J to 8 bases, leaving 4 bases not matched to a gene. The CDR3 sequence is 14 residues long. CDR3 region: CASKTSGGVYEQFF. Here the CDR3 DNA reads TGTGCCAGCAAGACTAGCGGGGGGGTATATGAGCAGTTCTTC.